Following are 25 T cell receptor beta chains from one sample sequenced in a study of cytomegalovirus exposure and HLA in healthy donors. PCR employed 60 Vbeta and 13 Jbeta primers. Profiled with immunoSEQ multiplex PCR; TCRdb holds only in-frame clones, not every one. The sample carries approximately 30,000 clones, 65% to 70% recorded once. The sequenced material came from PBMCs. Receptors were obtained from a middle-aged man in good health and CMV-seropositive.

The chain carries TRBV6-5 and TRBJ1-2, with 8 bases that match TRBD1. The CDR3 has 15 residues. CDR1 MNHEY and CDR2 SVGAGI come from the germline V gene. J lost 3 bases, V lost 6 bases, and 9 bases had no gene match. The CDR3: CASSLRPGGDYGYTF. CDR3 DNA sequence: TGTGCCAGCAGCCTCCGGCCAGGGGGCGACTATGGCTACACCTTC.

The chain is built from TRBV2 and TRBJ2-3; 8 bases line up with TRBD2. The germline gives CDR1 SNHLY, CDR2 FYNNEI. The length of the CDR3 is 14 residues. Trimming removed 8 bases from V and 3 bases from J; junction bases left unmatched: 7. CDR3 amino acids: CASSLRGATDTQYF. The CDR3 coding sequence is TGTGCCAGCTCACTGCGGGGGGCAACAGATACGCAGTATTTT.

This clone has a handful of counts. This chain joins TRBV5-4 and TRBJ2-3, with D possibly matching TRBD1 (5 bases). The V end was cut by 0 bases, the J end by 3 bases, with 5 bases between. The CDR3 runs to 13 residues. Germline CDR1 SGHNT, CDR2 YYREEE (reference sequence). Here the CDR3 reads CASSLGQTDTQYF. As DNA, the CDR3 is TGTGCCAGCAGCTTGGGACAGACAGATACGCAGTATTTT.

This clone was seen a few times. The V and J genes are TRBV6-4 and TRBJ2-2; 9 bases fit TRBD2. J lost 4 bases, V lost 3 bases, and 0 bases had no gene match. CDR1 is MRHNA and CDR2 is SNTAGT in the germline V gene. The CDR3 totals 14 residues. CDR3 residues: CASSERGGTGELFF. The CDR3 DNA sequence: TGTGCCAGCAGTGAGCGGGGGGGCACCGGGGAGCTGTTTTTT.

The rearrangement joins TRBV30 to TRBJ2-7; D may be TRBD2 (6 bases). The CDR3 covers 14 residues. The V end was cut by 3 bases, the J end by 7 bases, with 19 bases between. Germline-derived CDR1 and CDR2 are GTSNPN and SVGIG (reference sequence). The CDR3 loop reads CAWRRDSRSWEQYF. The CDR3 DNA follows: TGTGCCTGGAGACGGGACTCCCGTTCGTGGGAGCAGTACTTC. Full variable domain (missing parts from reference TRBV30 and TRBJ2-7): SQTIHQWPATLVQPVGSPLSLECTVEGTSNPNLYWYRQAAGRGLQLLFYSVGIGQISSEVPQNLSASRPQDRQFILSSKKLLLSDSGFYLCAWRRDSRSWEQYFGPGTRLTVT.

V is TRBV28 and J is TRBJ1-2; D possibly corresponds to TRBD1 (5 bases). This CDR3 is 13 amino acids long. Trimming removed 2 bases from V and 8 bases from J, with 12 bases in between. Germline V CDR1 and CDR2: MDHEN, SYDVKM. This CDR3 is CASSLGAGPGYTF. The CDR3 DNA is TGTGCCAGCAGTTTAGGGGCAGGGCCCGGCTACACCTTC.

The CDR3 nucleotides are TGTGCCTGGAGTCCAACTAGCGGGGGGCGGGTGCAGTACTTC. The encoded protein is CAWSPTSGGRVQYF. The V gene is TRBV30, the J gene TRBJ2-7, with 12 bases fitting TRBD2. V gave up 2 bases and J gave up 9 bases; unmatched junction bases: 8. The CDR3 is 14 amino acids. CDR1 is GTSNPN and CDR2 is SVGIG in the germline V gene (reference sequence). The full variable domain, its missing parts supplied by reference TRBV30 and TRBJ2-7, is SQTIHQWPATLVQPVGSPLSLECTVEGTSNPNLYWYRQAAGRGLQLLFYSVGIGQISSEVPQNLSASRPQDRQFILSSKKLLLSDSGFYLCAWSPTSGGRVQYFGPGTRLTVT.

The chain carries TRBV18 and TRBJ1-4; D remains ambiguous. Germline V gene lookup returns CDR1 KGHSH and CDR2 LQKENI. This CDR3 is 16 amino acids long. V was trimmed by 3 bases and J by 8 bases, leaving 19 bases between them. CDR3 nucleotides: TGTGCCAGCTCACCGCCAGCGGGCCTCACCGGCGAAAAACTGTTTTTT. This gives the protein CASSPPAGLTGEKLFF. The full variable domain, completed using reference TRBV18 and TRBJ1-4, is NAGVMQNPRHLVRRRGQEARLRCSPMKGHSHVYWYRQLPEEGLKFMVYLQKENIIDESGMPKERFSAEFPKEGPSILRIQQVVRGDSAAYFCASSPPAGLTGEKLFFGSGTQLSVL.

The gene calls are TRBV11-3 and TRBJ1-3; D possibly corresponds to TRBD1 (5 bases). This CDR3 contains 15 residues. Germline CDR1 is SGHNT and CDR2 is YENEEA. V was cut by 5 bases and J by 0 bases, with 11 bases left in between. CDR3 DNA: TGTGCCAGCAGCCCGTGGGGCGACTCTGGAAACACCATATATTTT. It yields the protein CASSPWGDSGNTIYF.

The chain carries TRBV19 and TRBJ2-7; perhaps TRBD2 as D (6 bases). V was trimmed by 0 bases and J by 3 bases, leaving 12 bases between them. CDR3 size: 15 residues. The germline V gene has CDR1 LNHDA and CDR2 SQIVND (reference sequence). In DNA form, the CDR3 reads TGTGCCAGTAGTATAGATGGGGGAGGCGGCTACGAGCAGTACTTC. Its protein is CASSIDGGGGYEQYF.

This chain joins TRBV11-3 and TRBJ2-3; no clear D gene. The CDR3 spans 14 residues. Germline V gives CDR1 SGHNT, CDR2 YENEEA. The ends were cut back, 4 bases at V and 6 bases at J, with 14 bases in the middle. As DNA, the CDR3 is TGTGCCAGCAGCTCTATTACCCTTCGGGATACGCAGTATTTT. Its protein is CASSSITLRDTQYF.

The chain carries TRBV6-5 and TRBJ1-1; 7 nucleotides align to TRBD1. Trimming at V came to 5 bases and at J to 1 base, leaving 7 bases not matched to a gene. In germline, CDR1 is MNHEY, CDR2 SVGAGI. The CDR3 is 15 amino acids. The CDR3 reads CASSQGVERNTEAFF. The CDR3 DNA reads as TGTGCCAGCAGTCAGGGGGTTGAGCGGAACACTGAAGCTTTCTTT.

The CDR3 DNA is TGTGCCAGCAGCTTAGATCCCAACTCCTACGAGCAGTACTTC. Its translation is CASSLDPNSYEQYF. This sequence joins TRBV7-9 and TRBJ2-7; D uncertain. The CDR3 covers 14 residues. Trimming took off 1 base at V and 0 bases at J, with 7 bases between the two ends. The V gene's germline CDR1 is SEHNR and CDR2 FQNEAQ (reference sequence).

The rearrangement uses TRBV14 and TRBJ1-1; a possible D gene is TRBD1 (5 bases). CDR1 and CDR2 from the germline V gene are SGHDN and FVKESK. CDR3 length equals 15 residues. V shed 0 bases and J shed 5 bases, with 13 bases lying between them. CDR3 coding DNA: TGTGCCAGCAGCCAAGAAAGGCAGGGAAGTACTGAAGCTTTCTTT. Its translation is CASSQERQGSTEAFF.

A single count supports this clone. This rearrangement joins TRBV6-5 to TRBJ2-1, with 7 bases fitting TRBD1. Germline V gene lookup returns CDR1 MNHEY and CDR2 SVGAGI. Trimming cost V 5 bases and J 6 bases; bases outside gene matches: 10. This CDR3 contains 15 residues. The CDR3: CASSQTGAPGNEQFF. CDR3 bases: TGTGCCAGCAGTCAAACAGGGGCGCCTGGCAATGAGCAGTTCTTC.

The gene calls are TRBV11-3 and TRBJ1-3; 11 nucleotides match TRBD1. J lost 0 bases, V lost 4 bases, and 5 bases had no gene match. The germline CDR1 and CDR2 sequences are SGHNT and YENEEA. The length of the CDR3 is 17 residues. In DNA, the CDR3 is TGTGCCAGCAGCTACTTCGGACAGGGGGCCTCTGGAAACACCATATATTTT. It yields the protein CASSYFGQGASGNTIYF. Variable domain in full (rest from reference TRBV11-3 and TRBJ1-3): EAGVVQSPRYKIIEKKQPVAFWCNPISGHNTLYWYLQNLGQGPELLIRYENEEAVDDSQLPKDRFSAERLKGVDSTLKIQPAELGDSAVYLCASSYFGQGASGNTIYFGEGSWLTVV.

This clone was counted only a few times. This chain uses TRBV7-9 with TRBJ1-2, with D possibly matching TRBD1 (6 bases). In germline, CDR1 is SEHNR, CDR2 FQNEAQ (reference sequence). The CDR3 runs 15 residues. The V gene lost 4 bases and the J gene lost 7 bases, with 19 bases spanning the gap. CDR3 loop: CASSSHTTGSPGYTF. CDR3 DNA sequence: TGTGCCAGCAGCTCCCACACTACAGGGTCACCTGGCTACACCTTC.

The V call is TRBV6-1, the J call TRBJ2-1, with a tentative D call TRBD1 (6 bases). Germline CDR1 is MNHNS and CDR2 is SASEGT. The CDR3 length is 15 residues. Trimming shortened V by 3 bases and J by 2 bases, and 11 bases separated the two germline ends. CDR3 DNA sequence: TGTGCCAGCAGTGAGAGGGGGATCCCCTACAATGAGCAGTTCTTC. Translated, it gives CASSERGIPYNEQFF.

The rearrangement joins TRBV5-4 to TRBJ1-2, with D perhaps TRBD1 (6 bases). The CDR3 consists of 15 residues. V gave up 0 bases and J gave up 6 bases, with 15 bases separating them. Germline CDR1 and CDR2: SGHNT and YYREEE (reference sequence). The CDR3 region is CASSLDPGTSNGYTF. CDR3 bases: TGTGCCAGCAGCTTGGACCCCGGGACATCGAATGGCTACACCTTC.

CDR3 sequence reads: CASSGTADQPQHF. The CDR3 DNA follows: TGTGCCAGCTCCGGGACAGCCGATCAGCCCCAGCATTTT. V usage is TRBV18 and J usage is TRBJ1-5, with 7 bases matching TRBD1. The germline V gene encodes CDR1 KGHSH and CDR2 LQKENI. The CDR3 is 13 residues long. The ends lost 6 bases at V and 5 bases at J; junction bases unmatched: 4.

This clone was recorded only once. CDR3 in DNA: TGTGCCAGCAGCATGGGACAGGGAGACTATGGCTACACCTTC. It codes for CASSMGQGDYGYTF. The rearrangement uses TRBV5-6 and TRBJ1-2; 9 bases map to TRBD1. This CDR3 region has 14 residues. Germline assignment: CDR1 SGHDT and CDR2 YYEEEE. The J segment lost 3 bases and the V segment lost 4 bases, leaving 4 bases of the junction unmatched.

The V and J genes are TRBV5-1 and TRBJ2-1, with TRBD2 matching 7 bases. V was pared by 1 base and J by 10 bases, with 5 bases of the junction left unmatched. Germline V gene lookup returns CDR1 SGHRS and CDR2 YFSETQ. The CDR3 runs 13 residues. The CDR3 DNA reads TGCGCCAGCAGCTTGTATCCGGGGGGAGAGCAGTTCTTC. Protein product: CASSLYPGGEQFF.

The chain is built from TRBV7-9 and TRBJ1-2, with 7 bases aligning to TRBD1. V shed 2 bases, J shed 3 bases, and the junction held 3 bases outside the gene matches. The CDR3 contains 14 residues. Per germline, CDR1 SEHNR and CDR2 FQNEAQ (reference sequence). The CDR3 loop is CASSLSGQDYGYTF. As DNA, the CDR3 is TGTGCCAGCAGCTTAAGCGGACAGGACTATGGCTACACCTTC. Full variable domain (outside the CDR3, taken from reference TRBV7-9 and TRBJ1-2): DTGVSQNPRHKITKRGQNVTFRCDPISEHNRLYWYRQTLGQGPEFLTYFQNEAQLEKSRLLSDRFSAERPKGSFSTLEIQRTEQGDSAMYLCASSLSGQDYGYTFGSGTRLTVV.

The DNA of the CDR3 is TGTGCCAGCAGTTACCTAGCGGGGGTCACCGAGCAGTACTTC. It codes for CASSYLAGVTEQYF. The rearrangement uses TRBV27 and TRBJ2-7; 10 nucleotides agree with TRBD2. V was pared by 4 bases and J by 6 bases, with 6 bases of the junction left unmatched. The CDR3 has 14 amino acids. Germline CDR1 MNHEY, CDR2 SMNVEV (reference sequence).

The J gene is TRBJ1-2, the V gene TRBV19; 7 bases are shared with TRBD1. The CDR3 runs 15 residues. J was trimmed by 4 bases and V by 5 bases; bases with no gene match: 10. The germline CDR1 and CDR2 sequences are LNHDA and SQIVND (reference sequence). CDR3 nucleotide sequence: TGTGCCAGTAGTCCCCCCGGGAGGGGGCCCTATGGCTACACCTTC. Translation gives CASSPPGRGPYGYTF.